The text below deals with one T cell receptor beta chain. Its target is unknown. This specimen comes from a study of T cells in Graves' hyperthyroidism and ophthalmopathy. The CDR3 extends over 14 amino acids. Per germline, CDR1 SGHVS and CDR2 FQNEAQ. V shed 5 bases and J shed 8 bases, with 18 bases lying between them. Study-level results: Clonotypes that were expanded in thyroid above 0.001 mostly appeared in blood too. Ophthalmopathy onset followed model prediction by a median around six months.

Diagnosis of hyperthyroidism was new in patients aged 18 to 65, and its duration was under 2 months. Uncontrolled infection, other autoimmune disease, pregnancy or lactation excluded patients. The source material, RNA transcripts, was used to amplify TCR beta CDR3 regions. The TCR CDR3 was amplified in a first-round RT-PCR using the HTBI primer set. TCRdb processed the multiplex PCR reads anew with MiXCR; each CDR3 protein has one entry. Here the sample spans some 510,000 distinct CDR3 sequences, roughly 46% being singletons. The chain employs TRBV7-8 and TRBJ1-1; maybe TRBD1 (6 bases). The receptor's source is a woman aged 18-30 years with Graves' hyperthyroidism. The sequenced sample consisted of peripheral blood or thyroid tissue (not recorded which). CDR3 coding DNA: TGTGCCAGCAGCCGCCGTTACCCTGACAGGGAAGCTTTCTTT. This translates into CASSRRYPDREAFF.